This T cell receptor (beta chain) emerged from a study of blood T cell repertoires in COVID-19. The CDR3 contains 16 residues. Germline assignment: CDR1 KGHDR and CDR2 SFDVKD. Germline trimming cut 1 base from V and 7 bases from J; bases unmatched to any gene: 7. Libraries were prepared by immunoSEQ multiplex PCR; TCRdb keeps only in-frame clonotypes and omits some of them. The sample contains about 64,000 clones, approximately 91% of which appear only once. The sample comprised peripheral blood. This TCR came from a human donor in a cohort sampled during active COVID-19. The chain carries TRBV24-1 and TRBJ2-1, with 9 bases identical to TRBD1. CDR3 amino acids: CATSDLGDRDLNEQFF. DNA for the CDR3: TGTGCCACCAGTGATTTAGGGGACAGGGATTTGAATGAGCAGTTCTTC.